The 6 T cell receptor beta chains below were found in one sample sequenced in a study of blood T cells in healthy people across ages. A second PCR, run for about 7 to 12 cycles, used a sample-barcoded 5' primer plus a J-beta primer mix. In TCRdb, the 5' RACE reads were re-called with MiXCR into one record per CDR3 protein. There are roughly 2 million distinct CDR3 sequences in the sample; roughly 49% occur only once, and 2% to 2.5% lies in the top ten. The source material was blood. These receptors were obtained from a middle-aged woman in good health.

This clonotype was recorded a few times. The CDR3 reads CASSPGAGTMGNEKLFF. CDR3 in DNA: TGTGCCAGCTCACCAGGGGCAGGAACGATGGGGAATGAAAAACTGTTTTTT. The chain has TRBV18 and TRBJ1-4, with D possibly being TRBD1 (5 bases). This CDR3 spans 17 amino acids. V lost 2 bases, J lost 5 bases, and 18 bases lay in between. Germline assignment: CDR1 KGHSH and CDR2 LQKENI.

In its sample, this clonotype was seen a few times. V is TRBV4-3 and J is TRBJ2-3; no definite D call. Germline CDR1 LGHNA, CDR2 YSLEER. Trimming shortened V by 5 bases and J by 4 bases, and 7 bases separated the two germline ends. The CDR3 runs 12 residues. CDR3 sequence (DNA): TGCGCCAGCAGCTCGATATCAGATACGCAGTATTTT. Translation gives CASSSISDTQYF.

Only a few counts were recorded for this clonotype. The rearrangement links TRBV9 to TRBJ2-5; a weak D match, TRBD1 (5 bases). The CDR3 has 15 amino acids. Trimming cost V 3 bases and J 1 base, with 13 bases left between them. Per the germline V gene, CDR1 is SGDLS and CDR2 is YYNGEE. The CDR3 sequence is CASSARYRLQETQYF. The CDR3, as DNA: TGTGCCAGCAGCGCACGATACAGGCTCCAAGAGACCCAGTACTTC.

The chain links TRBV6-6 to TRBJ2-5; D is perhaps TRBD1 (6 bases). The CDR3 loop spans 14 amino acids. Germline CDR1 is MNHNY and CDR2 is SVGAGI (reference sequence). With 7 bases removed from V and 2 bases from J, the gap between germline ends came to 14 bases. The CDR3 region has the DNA TGTGCCAGCACTGGGGGACAAGCACAAGAGACCCAGTACTTC. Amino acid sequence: CASTGGQAQETQYF.

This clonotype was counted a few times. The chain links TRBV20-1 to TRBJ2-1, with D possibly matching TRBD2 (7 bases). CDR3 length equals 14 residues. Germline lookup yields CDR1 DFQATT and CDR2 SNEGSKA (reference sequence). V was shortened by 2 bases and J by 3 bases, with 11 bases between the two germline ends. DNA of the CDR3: TGCAGTGCTAGATGGGGGGGCTTCTACAATGAGCAGTTCTTC. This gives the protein CSARWGGFYNEQFF.

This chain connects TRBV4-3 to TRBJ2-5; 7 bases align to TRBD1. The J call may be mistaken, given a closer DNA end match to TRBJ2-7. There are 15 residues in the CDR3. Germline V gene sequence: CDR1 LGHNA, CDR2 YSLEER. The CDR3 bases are TGCGCCAGCAGCCAAGGTATAACAGGGGCGTACGAGCAGTACTTC. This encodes CASSQGITGAYEQYF.